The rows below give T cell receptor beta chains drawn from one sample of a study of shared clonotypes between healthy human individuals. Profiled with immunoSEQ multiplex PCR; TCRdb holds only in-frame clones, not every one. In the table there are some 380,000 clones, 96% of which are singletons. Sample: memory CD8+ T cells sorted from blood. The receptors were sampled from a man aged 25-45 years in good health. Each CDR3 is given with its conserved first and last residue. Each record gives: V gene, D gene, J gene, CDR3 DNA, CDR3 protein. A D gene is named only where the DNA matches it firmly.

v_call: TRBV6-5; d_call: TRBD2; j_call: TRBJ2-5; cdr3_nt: TGTGCCAGCAGCCGCCTAGCGGGAGGAAGGGTGACCCAGTACTTC; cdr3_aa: CASSRLAGGRVTQYF
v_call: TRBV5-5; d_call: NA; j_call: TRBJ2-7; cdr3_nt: TGTGCCAGCAGCTTGGTGGGTAGTAGTTACGAGCAGTACTTC; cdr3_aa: CASSLVGSSYEQYF
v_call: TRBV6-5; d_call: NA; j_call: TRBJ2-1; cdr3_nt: TGTGCCAGCAGTTACCTCGATGAGCAGTTCTTC; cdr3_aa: CASSYLDEQFF
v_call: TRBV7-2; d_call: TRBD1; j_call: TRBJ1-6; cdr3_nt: TGTGCCAGCAGCCAAGACACAGGGGGCGCCTATAATTCACCCCTCCACTTT; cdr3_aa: CASSQDTGGAYNSPLHF
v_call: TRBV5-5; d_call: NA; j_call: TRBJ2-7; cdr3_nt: TGTGCCAGCAGCCCCGGGTGGCCGGACGAGCAGTACTTC; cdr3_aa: CASSPGWPDEQYF
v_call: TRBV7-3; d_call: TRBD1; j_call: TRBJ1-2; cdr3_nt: TGTGCCAGCAGCTTTACAGGGGGCGATGGCTACACCTTC; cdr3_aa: CASSFTGGDGYTF
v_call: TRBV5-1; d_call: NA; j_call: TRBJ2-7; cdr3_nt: TGCGCCAGCAGCTTGTCAGACTCTATCTACGAGCAGTACTTC; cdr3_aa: CASSLSDSIYEQYF
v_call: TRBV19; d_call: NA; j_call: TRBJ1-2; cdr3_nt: TGTGCCAGTAGTACCTGGGAGGGGGATGGCTACACCTTC; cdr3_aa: CASSTWEGDGYTF
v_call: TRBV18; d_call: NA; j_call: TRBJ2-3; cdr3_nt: TGTGCCAGCCGTAGAGTCCCGTACACAGATACGCAGTATTTT; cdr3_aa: CASRRVPYTDTQYF
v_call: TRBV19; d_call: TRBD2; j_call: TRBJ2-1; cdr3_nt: TGTGCCAGTAGCCCCGGGACTAGCGGGAGGGCGGGGGATGAGCAGTTCTTC; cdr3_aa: CASSPGTSGRAGDEQFF
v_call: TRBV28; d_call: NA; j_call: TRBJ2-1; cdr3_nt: TGTGCCAGCAGTTTAGTAGGGACCCCCCTTAGGAATGAGCAGTTCTTC; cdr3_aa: CASSLVGTPLRNEQFF
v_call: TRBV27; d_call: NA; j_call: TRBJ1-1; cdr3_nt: TGTGCCAGCAGTTTATCGTCGGCAGGGTGGCGTGAAGCTTTCTTT; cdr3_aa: CASSLSSAGWREAFF
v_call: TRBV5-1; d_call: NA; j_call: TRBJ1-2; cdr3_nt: TGCGCCAGCAGCTTGGTCGGTTATGGCTACACCTTC; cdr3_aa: CASSLVGYGYTF
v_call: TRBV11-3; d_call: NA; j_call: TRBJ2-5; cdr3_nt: TGTGCCAGCAGCCGTGGGACGGCCCAAGAGACCCAGTACTTC; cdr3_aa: CASSRGTAQETQYF